The 30 T cell receptor beta chains in this list originate from one sample, sequenced in a study of graft-versus-host responses after intestinal transplantation. The protocol was immunoSEQ multiplex PCR, while the TCRdb copy is restricted to in-frame clones and leaves out a portion. The sample has around 71,000 clones, approximately 94% seen once. No antigen has been identified for these receptors. The sequences come from unstimulated CD8+ T cells sorted from spleen or lymph node cells, collected before intestinal transplant. The receptors were gathered from a human donor who received an intestinal transplant.

CDR3 bases: TGTGCCAGCACGGACAGGTCCTACGAGCAGTACTTC. Its translation is CASTDRSYEQYF. This rearrangement joins TRBV2 to TRBJ2-7; 7 nucleotides agree with TRBD1. The J segment lost 1 base and the V segment lost 7 bases, leaving 1 base of the junction unmatched. The CDR3 consists of 12 residues. CDR1 is SNHLY, CDR2 FYNNEI, per germline.

This clone was seen just once. The chain employs TRBV9 and TRBJ2-7; 10 bases fit TRBD2. This CDR3 comprises 16 residues. The germline CDR1 and CDR2 sequences are SGDLS and YYNGEE. The ends lost 2 bases at V and 1 base at J; junction bases unmatched: 6. The CDR3 loop reads CASSVLNSGRSYEQYF. DNA of the CDR3: TGTGCCAGCAGCGTTTTGAATAGCGGGAGGTCCTACGAGCAGTACTTC.

This clone was seen only once. The chain combines TRBV2 with TRBJ2-7, with 12 bases that match TRBD2. Losses at the gene ends were 2 bases for V and 9 bases for J; bases not matched to a gene: 11. From germline, CDR1 is SNHLY and CDR2 FYNNEI. This CDR3 is 16 amino acids long. In nucleotides, the CDR3 is TGTGCCAGCAGTGAAAAGGGGGCTAGCGGGAGGGCCCCGCAGTACTTC. Its protein is CASSEKGASGRAPQYF.

V and J are TRBV23-1 and TRBJ2-2, with unresolved D. TRBV23-1 is flagged as an ORF with uncertain function. Trimming removed 2 bases at V and 4 bases at J, with 11 bases between. The CDR3 has 15 amino acids. This CDR3 is CASSQGDRFTGELFF. The CDR3 nucleotides read TGCGCCAGCAGTCAAGGGGATCGTTTCACCGGGGAGCTGTTTTTT.

In regard to this clone: Germline is not matched at one junction end, which may reflect a read error. The chain joins TRBV2 to TRBJ1-5; D possibly corresponds to TRBD1 (6 bases). The germline CDR1 and CDR2 sequences are SNHLY and FYNNEI. This CDR3 region has 14 residues. CDR3 sequence: CASNERDNNQPQHF. CDR3 in DNA: TGTGCTAGCAATGAAAGGGACAACAATCAGCCCCAGCATTTT.

This chain uses TRBV5-4 with TRBJ2-7, with 8 bases that match TRBD1. V was pared by 4 bases and J by 6 bases, with 9 bases of the junction left unmatched. The CDR3 totals 14 residues. CDR1 and CDR2 (germline): SGHNT, YYREEE (reference sequence). The CDR3 DNA sequence: TGTGCCAGCAGCCAGGGACAGGAATGGCCCGAGCAGTACTTC. Translation: CASSQGQEWPEQYF.

This chain uses TRBV2 with TRBJ2-6; 9 bases are shared with TRBD1. Trimming took 6 bases from V and 2 from J; bases not matched to a gene: 11. The germline CDR1 and CDR2 sequences are SNHLY and FYNNEI. The CDR3 runs to 18 residues. The CDR3 DNA sequence: TGTGCCAGCAGGGGAGGGGGGGACAGGGTAGCTGGGGCCAACGTCCTGACTTTC. This translates into CASRGGGDRVAGANVLTF.

The gene calls are TRBV7-9 and TRBJ2-1; no clear D gene. Per germline, CDR1 SEHNR and CDR2 FQNEAQ (reference sequence). This CDR3 is built from 12 residues. Trimming took 6 bases from V and 5 from J, leaving 8 bases between them. The CDR3 nucleotides read TGTGCCAGCAGTTATGACGACAATGAGCAGTTCTTC. Residues: CASSYDDNEQFF. The full variable domain, completed using reference TRBV7-9 and TRBJ2-1, is DTGVSQNPRHKITKRGQNVTFRCDPISEHNRLYWYRQTLGQGPEFLTYFQNEAQLEKSRLLSDRFSAERPKGSFSTLEIQRTEQGDSAMYLCASSYDDNEQFFGPGTRLTVL.

The CDR3 spells CATPGREGSTDTQYF. The CDR3 DNA is TGTGCCACCCCAGGACGGGAGGGAAGCACAGATACGCAGTATTTT. The chain carries TRBV6-1 and TRBJ2-3; TRBD2 aligns across 8 bases. This CDR3 is 15 amino acids long. Per germline, CDR1 MNHNS and CDR2 SASEGT. Unmatched junction bases numbered 9, after V lost 10 bases and J lost 0 bases.

The chain uses TRBV7-9 and TRBJ2-7; D call uncertain. The V end lost 1 base, the J end lost 5 bases, and 6 bases lay between the germline ends. The CDR3 is 12 amino acids. The germline gives CDR1 SEHNR, CDR2 FQNEAQ (reference sequence). The CDR3 nucleotides read TGTGCCAGCAGCTTAGAACTCAACGAGCAGTACTTC. Translated: CASSLELNEQYF.

The V gene is TRBV19, the J gene TRBJ2-1, with D unclear. The CDR3 covers 13 residues. CDR1 is LNHDA and CDR2 is SQIVND in the germline V gene (reference sequence). Trimming pared 6 bases from V and 0 bases from J, leaving 6 bases between. The CDR3 DNA follows: TGTGCCAGTAGGGGCTTCTCCTACAATGAGCAGTTCTTC. It codes for CASRGFSYNEQFF. Full variable domain (missing parts from reference TRBV19 and TRBJ2-1): DGGITQSPKYLFRKEGQNVTLSCEQNLNHDAMYWYRQDPGQGLRLIYYSQIVNDFQKGDIAEGYSVSREKKESFPLTVTSAQKNPTAFYLCASRGFSYNEQFFGPGTRLTVL.

V gene TRBV27 combines with J gene TRBJ1-2, with TRBD1 matching 7 bases. This CDR3 region has 16 residues. The ends lost 6 bases at V and 5 bases at J; junction bases unmatched: 15. CDR1 is MNHEY and CDR2 is SMNVEV in the germline V gene (reference sequence). DNA for the CDR3: TGTGCCAGCAGAAAAAATAGTGACAGGGAAGTTTATGGCTACACCTTC. Residues: CASRKNSDREVYGYTF.

The chain is built from TRBV5-6 and TRBJ1-3; the D gene is possibly TRBD1 (5 bases). CDR3 length equals 15 residues. Trimming took off 2 bases at V and 0 bases at J, with 9 bases between the two ends. Germline V gives CDR1 SGHDT, CDR2 YYEEEE. The CDR3 protein is CASSLPGGSGNTIYF. CDR3 sequence (DNA): TGTGCCAGCAGCTTACCCGGGGGCTCTGGAAACACCATATATTTT.

The rearrangement joins TRBV10-3 to TRBJ2-7, with D maybe TRBD1 (6 bases). Trimming took off 0 bases at V and 1 base at J, with 19 bases between the two ends. The V gene's germline CDR1 is ENHRY and CDR2 SYGVKD. The CDR3 covers 18 residues. CDR3 amino acids: CAISESLREDSSSYEQYF. CDR3 nucleotide sequence: TGTGCCATCAGTGAGTCCTTAAGAGAGGACAGCTCATCCTACGAGCAGTACTTC.

This CDR3 is CASSQNQGADEQYF. The CDR3 nucleotides are TGTGCCAGCAGCCAGAACCAGGGGGCGGACGAGCAGTACTTC. This chain connects TRBV5-6 to TRBJ2-7, with TRBD1 matching 8 bases. CDR1 and CDR2 from the germline V gene are SGHDT and YYEEEE. This CDR3 has 14 residues. Trimming took 4 bases from V and 5 from J; bases not matched to a gene: 8.

The chain combines TRBV7-9 with TRBJ2-3, with 9 bases aligning to TRBD1. From germline, CDR1 is SEHNR and CDR2 FQNEAQ (reference sequence). The CDR3 sequence is 16 residues long. V lost 0 bases to trimming and J lost 2 bases; unmatched junction nucleotides: 3. The CDR3 DNA sequence: TGTGCCAGCAGCTTAGCGGACAGGGGAGACACAGATACGCAGTATTTT. Protein product: CASSLADRGDTDTQYF.

V usage is TRBV5-1 and J usage is TRBJ1-2, with a tentative D call TRBD1 (6 bases). Trimming shortened V by 4 bases and J by 2 bases, and 21 bases separated the two germline ends. The CDR3 has 17 amino acids. CDR1 SGHRS and CDR2 YFSETQ come from the germline V gene. CDR3 loop: CASSLGQTGVINYGYTF. CDR3 nucleotide sequence: TGCGCCAGCAGCCTCGGACAGACCGGGGTAATAAACTATGGCTACACCTTC.

V gene TRBV27 combines with J gene TRBJ2-7; D remains ambiguous. Looked up from germline, CDR1 is MNHEY and CDR2 is SMNVEV (reference sequence). This CDR3 comprises 13 residues. Trimming removed 2 bases at V and 2 bases at J, with 7 bases between. CDR3 coding DNA: TGTGCCAGCAGTTTAGGGGTGACCTACGAGCAGTACTTC. Protein sequence: CASSLGVTYEQYF.

A few counts support this clone. The gene calls are TRBV7-9 and TRBJ2-7; possible D gene TRBD1, 6 bases. V was cut by 4 bases and J by 2 bases, with 12 bases left in between. This CDR3 contains 14 residues. Per the germline V gene, CDR1 is SEHNR and CDR2 is FQNEAQ (reference sequence). The CDR3 spells CASSSYREPYEQYF. Written as DNA, the CDR3 is TGTGCCAGCAGCTCCTACAGGGAACCCTACGAGCAGTACTTC.

Written as DNA, the CDR3 is TGTGCCAGCAGCTCAGGACTAGCGGGACCCACAGACAGAGAGGAGACCCAGTACTTC. Translating gives CASSSGLAGPTDREETQYF. The chain is built from TRBV7-4 and TRBJ2-5; 12 bases agree with TRBD2. J was trimmed by 5 bases and V by 4 bases; bases with no gene match: 17. CDR1 is SGHVT, CDR2 SQSDAQ, per germline. This CDR3 has 19 residues.

The rearrangement links TRBV15 to TRBJ2-5, with no clear D. V lost 2 bases and J lost 5, with 12 bases in between. The CDR3 loop spans 14 amino acids. The germline gives CDR1 LNHNV, CDR2 YYDKDF (reference sequence). For the CDR3, the DNA is TGTGCCACCAGCAGATCCTTAAGAGCGGAGACCCAGTACTTC. Protein sequence: CATSRSLRAETQYF. Together with reference TRBV15 and TRBJ2-5, the CDR3 gives the full variable domain: DAMVIQNPRYQVTQFGKPVTLSCSQTLNHNVMYWYQQKSSQAPKLLFHYYDKDFNNEADTPDNFQSRRPNTSFCFLDIRSPGLGDTAMYLCATSRSLRAETQYFGPGTRLLVL.

The chain recombines TRBV5-6 with TRBJ2-2; D is unclear. There are 14 residues in the CDR3. Trimming removed 1 base at V and 2 bases at J, with 6 bases between. CDR1 SGHDT and CDR2 YYEEEE come from the germline V gene. DNA for the CDR3: TGTGCCAGCAGCTTGCCGGACAACACCGGGGAGCTGTTTTTT. It encodes CASSLPDNTGELFF.

This clone was seen a single time. The chain recombines TRBV5-4 with TRBJ2-7, with 7 bases aligning to TRBD2. Germline lookup yields CDR1 SGHNT and CDR2 YYREEE (reference sequence). V lost 9 bases, J lost 0 bases, and 6 bases stayed unmatched. The CDR3 contains 13 residues. The CDR3 loop reads CATAAGDSYEQYF. For the CDR3, the DNA is TGTGCCACCGCGGCGGGGGACTCCTACGAGCAGTACTTC.

The chain is built from TRBV29-1 and TRBJ1-1; unclear D gene. The V end lost 0 bases, the J end lost 3 bases, and 11 bases lay between the germline ends. CDR3 length: 14 amino acids. Germline V lookup: CDR1 SQVTM, CDR2 ANQGSEA. The CDR3 sequence: CSVEEEGSDTEAFF. The DNA of the CDR3 is TGCAGCGTTGAAGAGGAAGGGAGTGACACTGAAGCTTTCTTT.

The CDR3 sequence is CASSLGSSYEQYF. DNA of the CDR3: TGTGCCAGCAGCTTGGGGAGCTCCTACGAGCAGTACTTC. The rearrangement uses TRBV5-4 and TRBJ2-7; the D is unclear. The V end was cut by 0 bases, the J end by 0 bases, with 4 bases between. The CDR3 extends over 13 amino acids. In germline, CDR1 is SGHNT, CDR2 YYREEE (reference sequence). The whole variable domain, filled in from reference TRBV5-4 and TRBJ2-7, reads ETGVTQSPTHLIKTRGQQVTLRCSSQSGHNTVSWYQQALGQGPQFIFQYYREEENGRGNFPPRFSGLQFPNYSSELNVNALELDDSALYLCASSLGSSYEQYFGPGTRLTVT.

The chain links TRBV9 to TRBJ2-2; TRBD2 agrees at 10 bases. Germline-derived CDR1 and CDR2 are SGDLS and YYNGEE. V shed 7 bases and J 1 base; nucleotides not matched to a gene: 10. This CDR3 spans 17 amino acids. The CDR3 reads CASGEGAGGLNTGELFF. The CDR3 DNA reads as TGTGCCAGCGGGGAGGGAGCGGGAGGGCTGAACACCGGGGAGCTGTTTTTT.

The chain carries TRBV6-5 and TRBJ2-7; D may be TRBD1 (6 bases). The CDR3 loop spans 15 amino acids. CDR1 is MNHEY, CDR2 SVGAGI, per germline. Trimming shortened V by 7 bases and J by 2 bases, and 18 bases separated the two germline ends. The CDR3 sequence is CASTSETGSPYEQYF. The DNA of the CDR3 is TGTGCCAGCACCTCGGAGACAGGTAGCCCCTACGAGCAGTACTTC.

V usage is TRBV30 and J usage is TRBJ2-5, with no clear D. The CDR3 sequence is 12 residues long. The V gene lost 6 bases and the J gene lost 0 bases, with 8 bases spanning the gap. Looked up from germline, CDR1 is GTSNPN and CDR2 is SVGIG (reference sequence). The CDR3 DNA follows: TGTGCCTGTGAAGGGTACCAAGAGACCCAGTACTTC. This codes for CACEGYQETQYF.

This chain connects TRBV10-1 to TRBJ2-3; tentatively, D is TRBD1 (6 bases). The CDR3 contains 15 residues. The V end lost 3 bases, the J end lost 2 bases, and 12 bases lay between the germline ends. The germline V gene has CDR1 WNHNN and CDR2 SYGVQD (reference sequence). CDR3 region: CASSEGGVDTDTQYF. The CDR3 DNA sequence: TGCGCCAGCAGTGAAGGGGGAGTCGACACAGATACGCAGTATTTT.

The V gene is TRBV2, the J gene TRBJ2-1; a possible D gene is TRBD2 (5 bases). Trimming shortened V by 7 bases and J by 3 bases, and 7 bases separated the two germline ends. The CDR3 runs to 12 residues. Germline V gene lookup returns CDR1 SNHLY and CDR2 FYNNEI. The CDR3 loop reads CASTEDYNEQFF. The CDR3 nucleotides read TGTGCCAGCACGGAGGACTACAATGAGCAGTTCTTC.